These 20 T cell receptor beta chains originate from one sample sequenced in a study of control samples from healthy donors and cancer patients. Sequencing was performed with immunoSEQ multiplex PCR; in TCRdb, only in-frame clones are kept and a portion is missing. The sample holds approximately 160,000 clones, roughly 94% seen once. Specimen: blood. The source of these receptors is a woman aged 18-30 years in good health.

The genes are TRBV6-5 and TRBJ2-6; D unresolved. Per germline, CDR1 MNHEY and CDR2 SVGAGI. This CDR3 comprises 14 residues. V dropped 10 bases and J dropped 0 bases, with 10 bases sitting between them. The CDR3 DNA follows: TGTGCCATCCAGCCCATCTCTGGGGCCAACGTCCTGACTTTC. Residues: CAIQPISGANVLTF.

V and J are TRBV27 and TRBJ1-5; 9 bases are a match to TRBD1. The J segment lost 3 bases and the V segment lost 5 bases, leaving 5 bases of the junction unmatched. This CDR3 has 15 amino acids. Germline V gene sequence: CDR1 MNHEY, CDR2 SMNVEV (reference sequence). CDR3 residues: CASSPGQGLNQPQHF. The CDR3 DNA reads TGTGCCAGCAGTCCGGGACAGGGCCTCAATCAGCCCCAGCATTTT.

In its sample, this clone was seen once. The genes are TRBV20-1 and TRBJ1-2; D unresolved. V lost 6 bases and J 7 bases, leaving 12 bases between the germline ends. Germline V gene lookup returns CDR1 DFQATT and CDR2 SNEGSKA (reference sequence). The CDR3 runs to 11 residues. The CDR3 nucleotides read TGCAGTGCCGACTCGGCGGCTGGCTACACCTTC. Its translation: CSADSAAGYTF.

CDR3 protein: CASSQRVRGNAYEQYF. The DNA of the CDR3 is TGCGCCAGCAGCCAACGCGTTCGGGGTAACGCCTACGAGCAGTACTTC. The chain links TRBV4-3 to TRBJ2-7; a possible D gene is TRBD2 (5 bases). Germline-derived CDR1 and CDR2 are LGHNA and YSLEER. Trimming took 2 bases from V and 2 from J, leaving 16 bases between them. CDR3 length: 16 residues.

The genes are TRBV9 and TRBJ2-1; D unclear. Germline values: CDR1 SGDLS, CDR2 YYNGEE. This CDR3 has 15 residues. Between the trimmed V and J ends, which lost 3 bases and 1 base, there was a span of 11 bases. The CDR3 here is CASSASRASYNEQFF. Here the CDR3 DNA reads TGTGCCAGCAGCGCATCTCGAGCTTCCTACAATGAGCAGTTCTTC.

The rearrangement joins TRBV11-3 to TRBJ1-2; no clear D gene. The V gene lost 2 bases and the J gene lost 2 bases, with 15 bases spanning the gap. This CDR3 contains 16 residues. The germline V gene has CDR1 SGHNT and CDR2 YENEEA. In nucleotides, the CDR3 is TGTGCCAGCAGCTTAAATCTCTGGGCCCCCAACTATGGCTACACCTTC. As protein: CASSLNLWAPNYGYTF.

The rearrangement links TRBV28 to TRBJ1-2; D is undetermined. V dropped 4 bases and J dropped 8 bases, with 17 bases sitting between them. This CDR3 has 14 amino acids. Germline V gives CDR1 MDHEN, CDR2 SYDVKM. CDR3 coding DNA: TGTGCCAGCAGTTCTCCGGATTGGATTAGGGGCTACACCTTC. Translating gives CASSSPDWIRGYTF.

This chain connects TRBV18 to TRBJ2-7; D possibly matches TRBD1 or TRBD2 (5 bases each). V was cut by 4 bases and J by 7 bases, with 20 bases left in between. From germline, CDR1 is KGHSH and CDR2 LQKENI. The CDR3 is 15 amino acids. CDR3 sequence: CASSLLGPPRLEQYF. For the CDR3, the DNA is TGTGCCAGCTCACTCCTGGGACCTCCGCGTTTAGAGCAGTACTTC.

The chain has TRBV3-1 (or the pseudogene TRBV3-2) and TRBJ1-6, with no clear D. Trimming cost V 4 bases and J 8 bases, with 9 bases left between them. Per the germline V gene, CDR1 is LGHDT and CDR2 is YNNKEL (reference sequence). The CDR3 loop spans 13 amino acids. The CDR3 loop reads CASSRIKDSPLHF. CDR3 nucleotides: TGTGCCAGCAGCCGGATAAAGGATTCACCCCTCCACTTT.

This sequence joins TRBV27 and TRBJ1-6, with 9 nucleotides matching TRBD1. Germline V gene data show CDR1 as MNHEY and CDR2 as SMNVEV (reference sequence). Trimming at V came to 2 bases and at J to 5 bases, leaving 7 bases not matched to a gene. This CDR3 comprises 17 residues. In DNA, the CDR3 is TGTGCCAGCAGTTTAGGTACCGGGACAGGGAATAATTCACCCCTCCACTTT. Encoded protein: CASSLGTGTGNNSPLHF.

This chain joins TRBV14 and TRBJ1-4, with D hard to call. This CDR3 spans 14 amino acids. Germline V gives CDR1 SGHDN, CDR2 FVKESK. V was shortened by 2 bases and J by 7 bases, with 11 bases between the two germline ends. The CDR3 loop reads CASSQNLAGEKLFF. The CDR3 DNA follows: TGTGCCAGCAGCCAAAATCTGGCGGGTGAAAAACTGTTTTTT.

The chain carries TRBV7-2 and TRBJ1-1; D is possibly TRBD1 (5 bases). Trimming shortened V by 4 bases and J by 4 bases, and 16 bases separated the two germline ends. The CDR3 has 15 residues. Germline CDR1 is SGHTA and CDR2 is FQGNSA. The CDR3 DNA follows: TGTGCCAGCAGCTCGACCGGGGCTAGCGTCACTGAAGCTTTCTTT. Amino acid sequence: CASSSTGASVTEAFF.

The V and J genes are TRBV7-9 and TRBJ1-5; a possible D gene is TRBD1 (5 bases). The V gene's germline CDR1 is SEHNR and CDR2 FQNEAQ (reference sequence). Trimming cost V 3 bases and J 1 base, with 10 bases left between them. This CDR3 contains 15 residues. CDR3 in amino acids: CASSLGGRSNQPQHF. As DNA, the CDR3 is TGTGCCAGCAGCTTGGGGGGGAGAAGCAATCAGCCCCAGCATTTT.

V gene TRBV5-1 combines with J gene TRBJ1-4; no reliable D call. Germline CDR1 SGHRS, CDR2 YFSETQ. This CDR3 spans 15 amino acids. V was trimmed by 0 bases and J by 4 bases, leaving 10 bases between them. The CDR3 is CASSLESDFNEKLFF. The CDR3, as DNA: TGCGCCAGCAGCTTGGAGTCCGATTTTAATGAAAAACTGTTTTTT. Full variable domain (outside the CDR3, taken from reference TRBV5-1 and TRBJ1-4): KAGVTQTPRYLIKTRGQQVTLSCSPISGHRSVSWYQQTPGQGLQFLFEYFSETQRNKGNFPGRFSGRQFSNSRSEMNVSTLELGDSALYLCASSLESDFNEKLFFGSGTQLSVL.

The chain carries TRBV28 and TRBJ1-2, with TRBD1 matching over 7 bases. The ends lost 2 bases at V and 8 bases at J; junction bases unmatched: 8. CDR1 and CDR2 (germline): MDHEN, SYDVKM. The length of the CDR3 is 14 residues. CDR3 residues: CASSLVITGVGYTF. The CDR3 coding sequence is TGTGCCAGCAGTTTAGTCATCACAGGGGTCGGCTACACCTTC.

The rearrangement joins TRBV9 to TRBJ1-1; D might be TRBD1 (5 bases). CDR3 length: 15 amino acids. Trimming shortened V by 2 bases and J by 3 bases, and 14 bases separated the two germline ends. Germline V gives CDR1 SGDLS, CDR2 YYNGEE. As DNA, the CDR3 is TGTGCCAGCAGCGTCGCAGGGACGGTGGACACTGAAGCTTTCTTT. Encoded protein: CASSVAGTVDTEAFF.

This rearrangement joins TRBV5-5 to TRBJ2-7; D unclear. Per the germline V gene, CDR1 is SGHKS and CDR2 is YYEKEE (reference sequence). The V end lost 4 bases, the J end lost 1 base, and 3 bases lay between the germline ends. This CDR3 has 11 residues. Here the CDR3 DNA reads TGTGCCAGCAGCCCTTCCTACGAGCAGTACTTC. This codes for CASSPSYEQYF.

The rearrangement uses TRBV7-8 and TRBJ1-2; D remains ambiguous. The V gene's germline CDR1 is SGHVS and CDR2 FQNEAQ. V dropped 1 base and J dropped 4 bases, with 10 bases sitting between them. The CDR3 is 14 residues long. The CDR3 bases are TGTGCCAGCAGCTTAGGAATAGCCATCTATGGCTACACCTTC. It specifies CASSLGIAIYGYTF.

V and J are TRBV29-1 and TRBJ2-1, with D hard to call. This CDR3 region has 17 residues. Germline-derived CDR1 and CDR2 are SQVTM and ANQGSEA. V gave up 0 bases and J gave up 0 bases, with 15 bases separating them. This CDR3 reads CSVEDPGPKSSYNEQFF. The DNA of the CDR3 is TGCAGCGTTGAAGATCCCGGGCCAAAGAGCTCCTACAATGAGCAGTTCTTC.

The chain uses TRBV6-1 and TRBJ1-5, with no clear D. The V end lost 3 bases, the J end lost 8 bases, and 11 bases lay between the germline ends. The length of the CDR3 is 13 residues. Germline V CDR1 and CDR2: MNHNS, SASEGT. This CDR3 is CASSDKTPEPQHF. CDR3 sequence (DNA): TGTGCCAGCAGTGATAAAACTCCGGAGCCCCAGCATTTT.